These 2 T cell receptor beta chains were all obtained from the same sample, sequenced in a study of blood T cell repertoires in COVID-19. Method: immunoSEQ multiplex PCR; TCRdb's copy keeps in-frame clones and lacks some. This table has some 230,000 clones, roughly 83% appearing once. Sequenced: PBMCs or T cells enriched from blood (not recorded which). Receptor source: a woman in her thirties or forties with acute COVID-19.

This clone came up once. The chain recombines TRBV27 with TRBJ2-3, with TRBD1 matching 8 bases. The germline V gene encodes CDR1 MNHEY and CDR2 SMNVEV (reference sequence). V lost 6 bases to trimming and J lost 1 base; unmatched junction nucleotides: 6. The CDR3 is made up of 15 amino acids. The chain's CDR3 is CASRFPGQGTDTQYF. CDR3 sequence (DNA): TGTGCCAGCAGATTTCCGGGACAGGGCACAGATACGCAGTATTTT.

This clone appeared once. The V and J genes are TRBV5-1 and TRBJ1-4, with D possibly being TRBD1 (6 bases). This CDR3 region has 14 residues. Germline CDR1 reads SGHRS; CDR2 reads YFSETQ. Trimming left V 5 bases short and J 0 bases short, with 8 bases between. The CDR3 nucleotides read TGCGCCAGCAGGGACAGCGCAACTAATGAAAAACTGTTTTTT. It codes for CASRDSATNEKLFF.